This T cell receptor beta chain was identified during a study of a mutant IDH1 vaccine in newly diagnosed glioma. Study summary: Earlier care involved radiotherapy, temozolomide, or both, and the majority received both. Notes on the study in general: Evidence of vaccine-induced immune responses was documented in less than 95% of patients.

V trimming: 4 bases; J trimming: 4 bases; junction bases outside the gene matches: 7. The germline V gene encodes CDR1 SGDLS and CDR2 YYNGEE. The CDR3 spans 14 residues. Profiling relied on immunoSEQ multiplex PCR, and the TCRdb table lists in-frame clones only, not all of them. The sample comprises 20,000 to 25,000 clones, about 70% of which are singletons, and approximately 10% rests with the top ten. Time point specified: week 11, during vaccination. What each vaccine dose contained was 300 ug of mutant IDH1 20-mer peptide, accompanied by topical imiquimod. In regard to this clone: Its antigen is not identified.

The TCR was taken from a man aged 18 to 29 with glioma. Some clones in this sample may be carry-over from other donors' samples. V gene TRBV9 combines with J gene TRBJ1-1; 7 bases map to TRBD1. The starting material was peripheral blood mononuclear cells (PBMCs), obtained from a glioma patient whose treatment included an IDH1 peptide vaccine. The CDR3 here is CASSSSTGPTEAFF. Written as DNA, the CDR3 is TGTGCCAGCAGCTCCTCGACAGGGCCCACTGAAGCTTTCTTT.